This entry lists 9 T cell receptor beta chains sequenced from one sample in a study of PD-L1 blockade in urothelial cancer. Libraries were prepared by immunoSEQ multiplex PCR; TCRdb keeps only in-frame clonotypes and omits some of them. Of approximately 120,000 clones in the sample, roughly 82% were seen once. Time point defined: peripheral blood 6 weeks after treatment start. The specimen was PBMCs, collected around atezolizumab (anti-PD-L1) treatment. Receptor source: a man aged 50 to 59 with urothelial cancer.

This clone was seen a handful of times. This chain uses TRBV5-1 with TRBJ2-5; 12 bases match TRBD2. The CDR3 is 15 residues long. J was trimmed by 5 bases and V by 1 base; bases with no gene match: 3. Germline lookup yields CDR1 SGHRS and CDR2 YFSETQ. CDR3 in amino acids: CASSLSTSGRETQYF. The CDR3 coding sequence is TGCGCCAGCAGCTTGAGCACTAGCGGGAGGGAGACCCAGTACTTC.

The CDR3 nucleotides read TGTGCCAGCAGCCGGGACAGCAATTCACCCCTCCACTTT. Translated, it gives CASSRDSNSPLHF. J is TRBJ1-6 and V is TRBV6-6, with 7 bases that match TRBD1. This CDR3 has 13 residues. Germline lookup yields CDR1 MNHNY and CDR2 SVGAGI (reference sequence). V lost 6 bases, J lost 7 bases, and 3 bases stayed unmatched.

This chain links TRBV5-1 with TRBJ2-6, with D unresolved. Germline V CDR1 and CDR2: SGHRS, YFSETQ. The CDR3 has 14 residues. Trimming left V 5 bases short and J 4 bases short, with 10 bases between. The CDR3 reads CASRILAGANVLTF. CDR3 coding DNA: TGCGCCAGCAGAATACTCGCAGGGGCCAACGTCCTGACTTTC.

The genes are TRBV27 and TRBJ1-4; perhaps TRBD1 as D (5 bases). The V and J ends lost 6 bases and 7 bases respectively, with 18 bases between them. This CDR3 is 15 amino acids long. Germline V gene data show CDR1 as MNHEY and CDR2 as SMNVEV (reference sequence). The CDR3 loop is CASRGQGLHIEKLFF. CDR3 nucleotide sequence: TGTGCCAGCAGGGGGCAGGGTTTACATATTGAAAAACTGTTTTTT.

The V call is TRBV11-2, the J call TRBJ2-7; 9 nucleotides agree with TRBD1. The V segment lost 5 bases and the J segment 0 bases; nucleotides outside the gene matches: 8. The CDR3 loop spans 16 amino acids. The germline gives CDR1 SGHAT, CDR2 FQNNGV. The CDR3: CASSPGTGKSSYEQYF. The CDR3, as DNA: TGTGCCAGCAGCCCCGGGACAGGGAAAAGCTCCTACGAGCAGTACTTC.

V is TRBV2 and J is TRBJ2-6; no firm D call. Germline V gives CDR1 SNHLY, CDR2 FYNNEI. The CDR3 is 13 residues long. The germline V and J ends were trimmed by 6 bases and 1 base, with 4 bases remaining between them. CDR3 residues: CASRQSGANVLTF. CDR3 sequence (DNA): TGTGCCAGCAGACAATCTGGGGCCAACGTCCTGACTTTC.

The V call is TRBV6-5, the J call TRBJ2-3; 7 nucleotides align to TRBD1. The germline V gene has CDR1 MNHEY and CDR2 SVGAGI. V shed 6 bases and J 0 bases; nucleotides not matched to a gene: 6. This CDR3 has 15 amino acids. CDR3 coding DNA: TGTGCCAGCAGCGCCGACAGGGTCAGCACAGATACGCAGTATTTT. Protein: CASSADRVSTDTQYF.

This clone was counted only a few times. The CDR3 spells CARVVTGSYF. In DNA, the CDR3 is TGTGCCAGAGTTGTGACAGGGAGTTACTTC. This chain connects TRBV19 to TRBJ2-7, with TRBD1 identical over 7 bases. The junction had 9 bases not matched to a gene; V was cut back by 9 bases and J by 13 bases. This CDR3 has 10 residues. Germline V gene sequence: CDR1 LNHDA, CDR2 SQIVND (reference sequence).

J is TRBJ2-1 and V is TRBV9; 11 bases are a match to TRBD2. The V segment lost 4 bases and the J segment 5 bases; nucleotides outside the gene matches: 8. Germline V CDR1 and CDR2: SGDLS, YYNGEE. The length of the CDR3 is 16 residues. The CDR3 loop reads CASSPAGTSGDNEQFF. The CDR3 region has the DNA TGTGCCAGCAGCCCGGCCGGGACTAGCGGTGACAATGAGCAGTTCTTC.